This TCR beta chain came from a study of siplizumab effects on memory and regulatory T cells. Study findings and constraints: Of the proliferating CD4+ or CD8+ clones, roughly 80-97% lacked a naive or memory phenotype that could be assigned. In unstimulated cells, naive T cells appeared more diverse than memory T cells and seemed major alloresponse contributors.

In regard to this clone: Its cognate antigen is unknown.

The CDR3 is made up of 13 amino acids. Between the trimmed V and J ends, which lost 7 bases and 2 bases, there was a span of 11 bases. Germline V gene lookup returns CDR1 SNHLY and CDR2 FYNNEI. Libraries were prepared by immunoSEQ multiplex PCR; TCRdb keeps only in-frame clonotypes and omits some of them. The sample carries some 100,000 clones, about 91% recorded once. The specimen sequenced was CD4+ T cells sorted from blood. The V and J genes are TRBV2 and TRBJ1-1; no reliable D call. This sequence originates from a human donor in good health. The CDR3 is CASMYLDNTEAFF. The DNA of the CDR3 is TGTGCCAGCATGTACCTGGACAACACTGAAGCTTTCTTT. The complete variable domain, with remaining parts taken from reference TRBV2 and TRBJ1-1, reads EPEVTQTPSHQVTQMGQEVILRCVPISNHLYFYWYRQILGQKVEFLVSFYNNEISEKSEIFDDQFSVERPDGSNFTLKIRSTKLEDSAMYFCASMYLDNTEAFFGQGTRLTVV.